These 9 T cell receptor beta chains were all obtained from the same sample, sequenced in a study of cytomegalovirus exposure and HLA in healthy donors. Amplification used 60 Vbeta primers and 13 Jbeta primers. Sequenced by immunoSEQ multiplex PCR; TCRdb stores in-frame clones only, minus some. In the table there are a few hundred thousand clones, approximately 80% of which are singletons. The sequenced material came from PBMCs. The receptors here all came from a man in his forties in good health and CMV-seronegative.

V is TRBV29-1 and J is TRBJ2-7, with D possibly matching TRBD2 (6 bases). This CDR3 is built from 13 residues. V lost 5 bases to trimming and J lost 3 bases, with 14 bases between them. In germline, CDR1 is SQVTM, CDR2 ANQGSEA. CDR3 amino acids: CSVTPGGGYEQYF. The CDR3 DNA reads TGCAGCGTTACCCCCGGGGGAGGCTACGAGCAGTACTTC.

The J gene is TRBJ2-2, the V gene TRBV28; the D is unclear. Germline CDR1 and CDR2: MDHEN and SYDVKM. Trimming pared 1 base from V and 4 bases from J, leaving 7 bases between. The CDR3 consists of 14 residues. The CDR3, as DNA: TGTGCCAGCAGTTTATTTGCAGGCACCGGGGAGCTGTTTTTT. Its translation: CASSLFAGTGELFF.

The chain joins TRBV2 to TRBJ2-1, with D perhaps TRBD2 (6 bases). The CDR3 has 15 amino acids. Germline-derived CDR1 and CDR2 are SNHLY and FYNNEI. V was pared by 6 bases and J by 0 bases, with 12 bases between. The CDR3 DNA is TGTGCCAGCAGGGGAGGTCAGAGCTCCTACAATGAGCAGTTCTTC. Encoded protein: CASRGGQSSYNEQFF.

The chain employs TRBV5-6 and TRBJ2-1; 7 bases line up with TRBD2. Germline V lookup: CDR1 SGHDT, CDR2 YYEEEE. V lost 8 bases to trimming and J lost 9 bases; unmatched junction nucleotides: 14. This CDR3 has 14 residues. DNA of the CDR3: TGTGCCAGAAACGGACTAGAGGTGAGGGGTGAGCAGTTCTTC. Its translation is CARNGLEVRGEQFF.

This rearrangement joins TRBV15 to TRBJ1-5, with 7 bases fitting TRBD1. From germline, CDR1 is LNHNV and CDR2 YYDKDF (reference sequence). CDR3 length: 24 amino acids. Germline trimming cut 3 bases from V and 0 bases from J; bases unmatched to any gene: 29. CDR3 bases: TGTGCCACCAGCAGTGGCGAAGGGCGTCCCTTGCAGGGGGTCTGGACTTATAGCAATCAGCCCCAGCATTTT. It is translated as CATSSGEGRPLQGVWTYSNQPQHF.

V is TRBV7-8 and J is TRBJ2-1; maybe TRBD2 (6 bases). The V end was cut by 1 base, the J end by 6 bases, with 13 bases between. The CDR3 loop spans 15 amino acids. Germline V gene lookup returns CDR1 SGHVS and CDR2 FQNEAQ. The DNA of the CDR3 is TGTGCCAGCAGCTTAGATCGCGGGATTATCAATGAGCAGTTCTTC. It is translated as CASSLDRGIINEQFF.

This clone was seen just once. V usage is TRBV6-6 and J usage is TRBJ1-5; D call uncertain. Germline V CDR1 and CDR2: MNHNY, SVGAGI (reference sequence). This CDR3 has 16 residues. The V end lost 5 bases, the J end lost 0 bases, and 14 bases lay between the germline ends. CDR3 DNA sequence: TGTGCCAGCAGTGCACACAAGTCCGTTAGCAATCAGCCCCAGCATTTT. Translation: CASSAHKSVSNQPQHF.

The V gene is TRBV5-6, the J gene TRBJ2-3, with 7 positions matching TRBD1. Germline V CDR1 and CDR2: SGHDT, YYEEEE. The CDR3 has 13 residues. V lost 3 bases and J lost 7; bases outside the gene matches: 5. The CDR3 loop is CASSSQGQHTQYF. The CDR3 coding sequence is TGTGCCAGCAGCTCACAGGGGCAACATACGCAGTATTTT.

The chain employs TRBV19 and TRBJ1-1; D possibly corresponds to TRBD1 (5 bases). CDR1 is LNHDA and CDR2 is SQIVND in the germline V gene (reference sequence). The CDR3 totals 15 residues. Trimming removed 7 bases from V and 4 bases from J, with 19 bases in between. CDR3 DNA sequence: TGTGCCAGTATCGGGCTATGGGGGGAGGCCACTGAAGCTTTCTTT. This gives the protein CASIGLWGEATEAFF. Drawing the rest from reference TRBV19 and TRBJ1-1, the complete variable domain is DGGITQSPKYLFRKEGQNVTLSCEQNLNHDAMYWYRQDPGQGLRLIYYSQIVNDFQKGDIAEGYSVSREKKESFPLTVTSAQKNPTAFYLCASIGLWGEATEAFFGQGTRLTVV.